This T cell receptor beta chain originates from a study of blood T cell repertoires in COVID-19. For the study at large: Acute and convalescent COVID-19 samples came from the United States, Italy and Spain.

The CDR3 extends over 16 amino acids. V lost 3 bases and J lost 3; bases outside the gene matches: 6. Germline V gives CDR1 SGHRS, CDR2 YFSETQ. Per the original data handling: By means of reference gene primer amplification, nucleated cell counts were estimated. Profiled with immunoSEQ multiplex PCR; TCRdb holds only in-frame clones, not every one. Clone size and V and J calls were adopted from that table, with D and trimming inferred from the DNA. The sample has some 180,000 clones, 82% seen once. The sequence was obtained from a woman aged 60-70 years with acute COVID-19. The specimen sequenced was PBMCs or T cells enriched from blood (not recorded which). The chain combines TRBV5-1 with TRBJ2-1; 10 bases fit TRBD1. DNA for the CDR3: TGCGCCAGCAGCTGGGGGACAGGGGTAAACTACAATGAGCAGTTCTTC. It specifies CASSWGTGVNYNEQFF.